This T cell receptor beta chain was documented in a study of blood T cells in healthy people across ages. In the case of this clonotype: Its cognate antigen is unknown.

Points from the study as a whole: Correlation between TCR beta diversity and naive T cell percentage was strong. There were more naive CD4+ cells and higher diversity in long-lived donors than in aged donors. Naive and antigen-experienced cells could not be conclusively compared, given unsorted PBMCs.

A second roughly 7 to 12 cycle PCR used barcoded and J-beta primers. MiXCR was run by TCRdb on the 5' RACE reads, yielding one entry per CDR3 protein. This sample has hundreds of thousands of distinct CDR3 sequences; roughly 44% occur once, and the top ten carry 15% to 25%. The CDR3 sequence is 18 residues long. J gave up 0 bases and V 0 bases, and 9 bases lay outside the gene matches. The germline CDR1 and CDR2 sequences are LGHNA and YSLEER. The donors, healthy Caucasians from Russia, were aged 6 to 90. The genes are TRBV4-3 and TRBJ2-7, with 9 bases matching TRBD2. Sequencing used blood. This receptor was identified in a man in his 60s in good health. This CDR3 is CASSQEARAGGLSYEQYF. DNA of the CDR3: TGCGCCAGCAGCCAAGAAGCTCGAGCGGGGGGCCTCTCCTACGAGCAGTACTTC.